This T cell receptor beta chain was captured in a study of blood T cell repertoires in COVID-19. Per the study methods: Counts of nucleated cells, estimated from reference gene primer amplification, were obtained. Profiling relied on immunoSEQ multiplex PCR, and the TCRdb table lists in-frame clones only, not all of them. V, J and clone size are those of that table, while D and trimming were read from the DNA. The table has approximately 240,000 clones, 82% seen once. V lost 2 bases to trimming and J lost 6 bases, with 13 bases between them. The germline V gene encodes CDR1 MDHEN and CDR2 SYDVKM. The CDR3 is 14 amino acids.

V is TRBV28 and J is TRBJ1-1; perhaps TRBD1 as D (5 bases). Material: peripheral blood. This receptor was obtained from a woman of 80 years or more with active or convalescent COVID-19. The CDR3: CASSLAGVRAEAFF. The CDR3 nucleotides are TGTGCCAGCAGTTTAGCGGGGGTTCGAGCTGAAGCTTTCTTT.